This T cell receptor (beta chain) was observed in a study of shared clonotypes between healthy human individuals. Using immunoSEQ multiplex PCR, the repertoire was profiled, and TCRdb retains in-frame clones only, with some absent. The sample includes millions of clones, just over 90% of them seen just once. Trimming cost V 6 bases and J 2 bases; bases outside gene matches: 8. Germline CDR1 and CDR2: KGHSH and LQKENI. The CDR3 extends over 15 amino acids. Sequencing input: naive CD4+ T cells from PBMCs. Described subset: CD45RA+ positively selected. The chain employs TRBV18 and TRBJ2-7; the match to TRBD1 covers 9 bases. The receptor was derived from a man younger than 30 in good health. Some clones in this sample may be carry-over from other donors' samples. The CDR3 loop reads CASSRDRVGTYEQYF. Here the CDR3 DNA reads TGTGCCAGCTCCAGGGACAGGGTCGGAACCTACGAGCAGTACTTC. Complete variable domain (other parts from reference TRBV18 and TRBJ2-7): NAGVMQNPRHLVRRRGQEARLRCSPMKGHSHVYWYRQLPEEGLKFMVYLQKENIIDESGMPKERFSAEFPKEGPSILRIQQVVRGDSAAYFCASSRDRVGTYEQYFGPGTRLTVT.